Here is one TCR beta chain with its context. The data belong to a study of CD8 T cells in Susac syndrome. With random hexamers, roughly 0.45 to 1 ug RNA was reverse transcribed. Coverage of TCR beta CDR3 amplification by immunoSEQ multiplex PCR extended to 54 Vbeta and 13 Jbeta. TCRdb re-called the immunoSEQ multiplex PCR reads with MiXCR, one entry per CDR3 protein. The sample shows 120,000 to 150,000 distinct CDR3 sequences, 85% to 95% of them seen only once. Germline CDR1 and CDR2: SQVTM and ANQGSEA. There are 12 residues in the CDR3. The ends were cut back, 6 bases at V and 5 bases at J, with 13 bases in the middle.

The rearrangement joins TRBV29-1 to TRBJ2-5; possibly TRBD1 for D (5 bases). The sequence was obtained from a human donor with multiple sclerosis. The sample comprised CD4+ T cells from PBMCs. CDR3 sequence reads: CSVGTGQETQYF. The CDR3 DNA reads TGCAGCGTCGGTACAGGTCAGGAGACCCAGTACTTC.